The 3 T cell receptor beta chains reported below all come from one sample, sequenced in a study of blood T cell repertoires in COVID-19. Data came from immunoSEQ multiplex PCR; TCRdb stores just in-frame clones and leaves some out. Here the sample spans about 130,000 clones, about 81% being singletons. The sequenced sample was peripheral blood. The receptor set was obtained from a woman aged 80 or over with acute or convalescent COVID-19.

The chain uses TRBV6-5 and TRBJ2-2; 10 bases align to TRBD1. The length of the CDR3 is 16 residues. Germline CDR1 and CDR2: MNHEY and SVGAGI. The trim removed 4 bases at V and 9 bases at J, leaving 11 bases unmatched. This CDR3 reads CASSSGQGWDTRELFF. The CDR3 nucleotides are TGTGCCAGCAGTTCGGGACAGGGGTGGGACACTCGGGAGCTGTTTTTT.

The chain links TRBV6-6 to TRBJ2-7; D might be TRBD1 (6 bases). The CDR3 runs to 13 residues. The germline gives CDR1 MNHNY, CDR2 SVGAGI (reference sequence). V was trimmed by 5 bases and J by 3 bases, leaving 11 bases between them. The CDR3 sequence is CASSPTGSYEQYF. CDR3 nucleotides: TGTGCCAGCAGTCCCACAGGGAGCTACGAGCAGTACTTC.

This clone was seen a few times. The rearrangement joins TRBV21-1 to TRBJ1-2; whether TRBD1, the table's D call, matches the DNA was not checked. TRBV21-1 is an annotated pseudogene. The CDR3 runs to 15 residues. Here the CDR3 reads CASSKARTANYGYTF. In nucleotides, the CDR3 is TGTGCCAGCAGCAAAGCACGGACAGCTAACTATGGCTACACCTTC.